The 21 T cell receptor beta chains reported below all come from one sample, sequenced in a study of tumor and adjacent non-tumor tissue in lung cancer. A modified ARM-PCR protocol with three rounds of nested PCR amplified TCRbeta. MiXCR, applied by TCRdb to the multiplex PCR reads, yields one record per CDR3 protein. The table has 65,000 to 75,000 distinct CDR3 sequences, 65% to 80% seen once; the top ten hold around 43%. No cell sorting was done before RNA was extracted from the tissue. Distant lung tissue was collected more than 3 cm away from the tumor edge. The specimen sequenced was distant non-tumor lung tissue. The receptors originated from a man in his 60s with non-small cell lung cancer.

This sequence joins TRBV6-6 and TRBJ2-7; a possible D gene is TRBD2 (5 bases). Germline values: CDR1 MNHNY, CDR2 SVGAGI (reference sequence). There are 13 residues in the CDR3. The V end lost 8 bases, the J end lost 3 bases, and 14 bases lay between the germline ends. CDR3 coding DNA: TGTGCCAGCGCAACCGGGATAGGCTACGAGCAGTACTTC. Amino acids: CASATGIGYEQYF.

This clonotype was observed at least ten times. This rearrangement joins TRBV5-6 to TRBJ2-7; 8 bases fit TRBD1. Germline assignment: CDR1 SGHDT and CDR2 YYEEEE. The trim removed 3 bases at V and 0 bases at J, leaving 8 bases unmatched. The CDR3 covers 16 residues. CDR3 sequence: CASSYPDRGPSYEQYF. The CDR3 DNA follows: TGTGCCAGCAGCTACCCCGACAGGGGTCCCTCCTACGAGCAGTACTTC.

Notes on this clonotype: A much larger clone lies a single base off, so this may be a read error. The chain carries TRBV4-2 and TRBJ2-7; perhaps D is TRBD1 or TRBD2 (5 bases each). The CDR3 contains 15 residues. Germline V gene data show CDR1 as LGHNA and CDR2 as YNFKEQ. V lost 6 bases, J lost 5 bases, and 20 bases lay in between. The CDR3 loop is CASRHGVGARDEQYF. The DNA of the CDR3 is TGTGCCAGCAGACACGGGGTCGGGGCCCGGGACGAGCAGTACTTC.

A word on this clonotype: The germline gene is not matched at one end of the junction; a read error may be the cause. The V and J genes are TRBV4-2 and TRBJ2-7; TRBD1 aligns across 7 bases. The CDR3 loop spans 14 amino acids. Germline CDR1 reads LGHNA; CDR2 reads YNFKEQ. The CDR3 DNA reads as TGTCCCAGCAGCCCGGCAGGGGGTAGGGGCGAGCAGTACTTC. This encodes CPSSPAGGRGEQYF.

As for this clonotype: The junction departs from germline at one end; a sequencing error may be responsible. This chain uses TRBV13 with TRBJ2-3; TRBD2 might be the D (6 bases). Per the germline V gene, CDR1 is PRHDT and CDR2 is FYEKMQ (reference sequence). CDR3 length equals 15 residues. Here the CDR3 DNA reads TGTGCCAGCAACCTAGCGAGACAGAACACAGATGCGCAGTATTTT. Translation: CASNLARQNTDAQYF.

A remark on this clonotype: An end of the junction does not agree with germline; a read error may underlie this. The rearrangement joins TRBV29-1 to TRBJ2-7; weak D call: TRBD1 (7 bases). The CDR3 sequence is 15 residues long. Germline values: CDR1 SQVTM, CDR2 ANQGSEA. CDR3 DNA: TGCAGGGTTGAGGATACACAGGGGACTGCTGGGGAGCAGTACTTC. Protein product: CRVEDTQGTAGEQYF.

A remark on this clonotype: The conserved phenylalanine or tryptophan is not found at the CDR3 terminus, so this likely reflects a read error. The chain links TRBV29-1 to TRBJ2-2, with D tentatively TRBD1 or TRBD2 (6 bases each). The CDR3 loop spans 13 amino acids. Per the germline V gene, CDR1 is SQVTM and CDR2 is ANQGSEA. The CDR3: CSAEGDNTGKLFS. CDR3 nucleotide sequence: TGCAGCGCGGAGGGGGATAACACCGGGAAGCTGTTTTCT.

V usage is TRBV6-6 and J usage is TRBJ2-7; D possibly corresponds to TRBD1 (6 bases). CDR1 MNHNY and CDR2 SVGAGI come from the germline V gene (reference sequence). V lost 6 bases, J lost 5 bases, and 17 bases lay in between. This CDR3 contains 14 residues. Here the CDR3 reads CASRRDTSFHEQYF. The CDR3 coding sequence is TGTGCCAGCAGACGGGACACGAGCTTCCACGAGCAGTACTTC.

This clonotype was picked up one time. Its ends do not fully match the called genes, so a read error is possible. This chain uses TRBV11-1 with TRBJ2-1; 7 nucleotides match TRBD2. The germline V gene encodes CDR1 SGHAT and CDR2 FQDESV (reference sequence). The CDR3 sequence is 16 residues long. The CDR3 DNA is TGTGCCAGCAGTCCAGGGACGCGGGGGAAATACAAAGAGCAGCTCTTC. It codes for CASSPGTRGKYKEQLF.

With regard to this clonotype: This is likely a read error, given that the CDR3 carries no conserved phenylalanine or tryptophan at its end. The chain couples TRBV28 to TRBJ1-1; D unclear. The CDR3 sequence is 12 residues long. Germline loops: CDR1 MDHEN, CDR2 SYDVKM. CDR3 sequence (DNA): TGTGTCAGCAGTTCGACTGCCACTGAAGCTTTCTCT. It encodes CVSSSTATEAFS.

On this clonotype itself: One junction end does not reproduce the germline sequence, and a read error may be involved. CDR3 sequence: CASSRWGERQDTQYF. CDR3 bases: TGTGCCAGCAGCCGTTGGGGAGAGCGGCAAGATACGCAATATTTT. The chain combines TRBV5-5 with TRBJ2-3; tentative D call: TRBD2 (5 bases). Germline-derived CDR1 and CDR2 are SGHKS and YYEKEE (reference sequence). This CDR3 has 15 amino acids.

Comment on this clonotype: Just one base apart from a much larger clone, this may be a read error. The chain recombines TRBV20-1 with TRBJ2-1; D is ambiguous. CDR1 DFQATT and CDR2 SNEGSKA come from the germline V gene (reference sequence). V was clipped by 2 bases and J by 9 bases, with 20 bases between them. CDR3 size: 15 residues. The CDR3 DNA is TGCAGTGCTAGATCCCCCCGGGCTCTGGGCTGTGAGCAGTTCTTC. It translates to CSARSPRALGCEQFF.

Remarks on this clonotype: An end of the junction does not agree with germline; a read error may underlie this. V gene TRBV6-5 combines with J gene TRBJ2-5; the D is unclear. From germline, CDR1 is MNHEY and CDR2 SVGAGI. The CDR3 sequence is 11 residues long. CDR3 in amino acids: CASRDTLTQKF. CDR3 bases: TGTGCCAGCAGAGACACGTTGACTCAGAAGTTC.

With regard to this clonotype: This could be a read error, since a much larger clone is one nucleotide away. The chain links TRBV20-1 to TRBJ2-3, with D maybe TRBD1 (6 bases). Deletions cut 7 bases from V and 3 bases from J, with 17 bases between. Germline loops: CDR1 DFQATT, CDR2 SNEGSKA (reference sequence). This CDR3 is built from 14 residues. The CDR3 nucleotides are TGCAGTGTTGATGAAGGGGGTTGGACAGATACGCAGTATTTT. Translation: CSVDEGGWTDTQYF.

The gene calls are TRBV18 and TRBJ1-2; 9 bases line up with TRBD1. V was pared by 3 bases and J by 3 bases, with 2 bases of the junction left unmatched. CDR1 is KGHSH, CDR2 LQKENI, per germline. This CDR3 is built from 14 residues. The CDR3 nucleotides read TGTGCCAGCTCACCGGGACAGGGAGACTATGGCTACACCTTC. Amino acids: CASSPGQGDYGYTF.

A note on this clonotype: An end of the junction differs from the germline gene, which may be a read error. V and J are TRBV4-2 and TRBJ1-5, with 8 bases that match TRBD1. Germline-derived CDR1 and CDR2 are LGHNA and YNFKEQ. The CDR3 runs 15 residues. The CDR3, as DNA: TGTGCCAACAGCCAGACAGGGACAGGCAAGCAGCCCCAGCTTTTT. It is translated as CANSQTGTGKQPQLF.

A word on this clonotype: At one boundary the junction diverges from the germline segment, which might be a read error. The chain links TRBV10-1 to TRBJ2-6, with TRBD1 matching over 7 bases. The germline V gene has CDR1 WNHNN and CDR2 SYGVQD (reference sequence). The CDR3 loop spans 16 amino acids. CDR3 DNA: TGCGCCAACAGTCAGGGACAGCCAGGTGGGGCCAACCTCCTGACTTTC. Translated: CANSQGQPGGANLLTF.

Worth noting for this clonotype: At one boundary the junction diverges from the germline segment, which might be a read error. The CDR3 spells CGSSPSSAYNEQFF. CDR3 nucleotide sequence: TGTGGCAGCAGTCCTAGCAGTGCCTACAATGAGCAGTTTTTC. The chain couples TRBV28 to TRBJ2-1, with D maybe TRBD2 (5 bases). The CDR3 contains 14 residues. Germline CDR1 reads MDHEN; CDR2 reads SYDVKM. Full variable domain (rest looked up from reference TRBV28 and TRBJ2-1): DVKVTQSSRYLVKRTGEKVFLECVQDMDHENMFWYRQDPGLGLRLIYFSYDVKMKEKGDIPEGYSVSREKKERFSLILESASTNQTSMYLCGSSPSSAYNEQFFGPGTRLTVL.

On this clonotype itself: Because the CDR3 is missing its conserved closing phenylalanine or tryptophan, this is likely a read error. CDR3 protein: CASSFTPCPGVNTEAFS. DNA of the CDR3: TGTGCCAGCAGTTTTACCCCGTGCCCGGGGGTGAACACTGAAGCTTTCTCT. V usage is TRBV12-3 or TRBV12-4 and J usage is TRBJ1-1; possibly TRBD1 for D (5 bases). Trimming stripped 3 bases from V and 0 bases from J, with 17 bases between. The CDR3 extends over 17 amino acids.

At least ten counts were recorded for this clonotype. CDR3: CAWSSGHGYTF. CDR3 in DNA: TGTGCCTGGAGTTCCGGTCATGGCTACACCTTC. The gene calls are TRBV30 and TRBJ1-2; no clear D gene. Germline CDR1 is GTSNPN and CDR2 is SVGIG (reference sequence). V gave up 2 bases and J gave up 6 bases, with 7 bases separating them. There are 11 residues in the CDR3. Drawing the rest from reference TRBV30 and TRBJ1-2, the complete variable domain is SQTIHQWPATLVQPVGSPLSLECTVEGTSNPNLYWYRQAAGRGLQLLFYSVGIGQISSEVPQNLSASRPQDRQFILSSKKLLLSDSGFYLCAWSSGHGYTFGSGTRLTVV.

With respect to this clonotype: At one boundary the junction diverges from the germline segment, which might be a read error. The chain has TRBV6-1 and TRBJ2-4, with D perhaps TRBD1 or TRBD2 (6 bases each). In germline, CDR1 is MNHNS, CDR2 SASEGT. The CDR3 is 16 amino acids. The CDR3 coding sequence is TGTGCCAGCATCGAGAAAGGGGGGAATAGGAAAAACATTAAGTACTTC. Protein product: CASIEKGGNRKNIKYF.